One and the same sample provided the 28 T cell receptor beta chains below, sequenced in a study of lymphopenia after photon versus proton radiotherapy. Profiling relied on immunoSEQ multiplex PCR, and the TCRdb table lists in-frame clones only, not all of them. The sample includes 150,000 to 200,000 clones, 70% to 90% of them seen just once. The starting material was peripheral blood, obtained from a patient treated with photon-based radiotherapy. These receptors came from a man in his fifties or sixties with gastric cancer.

V and J are TRBV11-1 and TRBJ2-1, with D possibly matching TRBD2 (7 bases). The V and J ends lost 6 bases and 8 bases respectively, with 17 bases between them. In germline, CDR1 is SGHAT, CDR2 FQDESV (reference sequence). The CDR3 covers 14 residues. In DNA form, the CDR3 reads TGTGCCAGCAGTGGGGGGGCCACCGGGTATGAGCAGTTCTTC. Residues: CASSGGATGYEQFF.

V usage is TRBV7-2 and J usage is TRBJ1-4; perhaps TRBD1 as D (5 bases). Trimming took off 1 base at V and 3 bases at J, with 9 bases between the two ends. Germline V gene lookup returns CDR1 SGHTA and CDR2 FQGNSA. There are 15 residues in the CDR3. CDR3 amino acids: CASSLGGSANEKLFF. In DNA, the CDR3 is TGTGCCAGCAGCTTAGGGGGGTCAGCTAATGAAAAACTGTTTTTT.

The genes are TRBV19 and TRBJ2-2; 12 nucleotides match TRBD2. The germline V gene encodes CDR1 LNHDA and CDR2 SQIVND (reference sequence). J gave up 5 bases and V 5 bases, and 3 bases lay outside the gene matches. The CDR3 has 15 residues. CDR3 nucleotide sequence: TGTGCCAGTAGTCGACTAGCGGGAGAGACCGGGGAGCTGTTTTTT. Translation: CASSRLAGETGELFF.

The chain has TRBV18 and TRBJ2-7; D ambiguous. This CDR3 is built from 14 residues. With 6 bases removed from V and 5 bases from J, the gap between germline ends came to 17 bases. Per the germline V gene, CDR1 is KGHSH and CDR2 is LQKENI. CDR3 sequence reads: CASSPDRLLNEQYF. The DNA of the CDR3 is TGTGCCAGCTCCCCAGACCGTTTATTGAACGAGCAGTACTTC.

J is TRBJ2-7 and V is TRBV6-1; TRBD1 matches 8 bases. The V gene's germline CDR1 is MNHNS and CDR2 SASEGT. The CDR3 extends over 14 amino acids. Germline trimming cut 5 bases from V and 5 bases from J; bases unmatched to any gene: 8. The CDR3 sequence: CASSTNRGKDEQYF. The DNA of the CDR3 is TGTGCCAGCAGTACTAACAGGGGGAAGGACGAGCAGTACTTC.

The CDR3 DNA reads as TGTGCCAGCAGGACAAAGGGCGGCGGCTACACCTTC. Translated: CASRTKGGGYTF. The chain uses TRBV28 and TRBJ1-2; unclear D gene. The CDR3 sequence is 12 residues long. The germline V gene encodes CDR1 MDHEN and CDR2 SYDVKM. V lost 6 bases, J lost 8 bases, and 13 bases lay in between.

The chain combines TRBV5-1 with TRBJ2-2, with 9 bases aligning to TRBD2. CDR1 is SGHRS, CDR2 YFSETQ, per germline. V gave up 0 bases and J gave up 0 bases; unmatched junction bases: 3. The CDR3 spans 17 residues. The CDR3 nucleotides are TGCGCCAGCAGCTTGGCCGGGACTAGCACGAACACCGGGGAGCTGTTTTTT. It translates to CASSLAGTSTNTGELFF.

V is TRBV6-6 and J is TRBJ2-1, with D uncertain. The V end lost 5 bases, the J end lost 8 bases, and 10 bases lay between the germline ends. CDR1 is MNHNY, CDR2 SVGAGI, per germline (reference sequence). The CDR3 sequence is 12 residues long. CDR3 sequence reads: CASSSYRDEQFF. The CDR3, as DNA: TGTGCCAGCAGTAGCTACCGGGATGAGCAGTTCTTC.

The sample holds one count of this clone. CDR3 amino acids: CASSSYDWRANTEAFF. CDR3 nucleotides: TGTGCCAGCAGTTCGTACGACTGGAGGGCGAACACTGAAGCTTTCTTT. This chain uses TRBV28 with TRBJ1-1; unclear D gene. Germline-derived CDR1 and CDR2 are MDHEN and SYDVKM. The V gene lost 4 bases and the J gene lost 1 base, with 16 bases spanning the gap. There are 16 residues in the CDR3.

This chain connects TRBV6-1 to TRBJ2-6; 7 bases are a match to TRBD1. The germline V gene encodes CDR1 MNHNS and CDR2 SASEGT. Trimming cost V 4 bases and J 4 bases; bases outside gene matches: 7. The CDR3 spans 16 residues. The CDR3 is CASSGETGSGANVLTF. CDR3 nucleotide sequence: TGTGCCAGCAGTGGGGAGACAGGGTCAGGGGCCAACGTCCTGACTTTC.

The V and J genes are TRBV6-5 and TRBJ2-7, with D tentatively TRBD1 (6 bases). CDR1 and CDR2 from the germline V gene are MNHEY and SVGAGI. This CDR3 is 15 amino acids long. V lost 6 bases to trimming and J lost 5 bases, with 20 bases between them. Written as DNA, the CDR3 is TGTGCCAGCAGCCTCTCAGGACAGACTCCAAACGAGCAGTACTTC. The encoded protein is CASSLSGQTPNEQYF.

The chain is built from TRBV5-4 and TRBJ2-5; D is ambiguous. There are 16 residues in the CDR3. V lost 1 base, J lost 5 bases, and 18 bases lay in between. Germline values: CDR1 SGHNT, CDR2 YYREEE (reference sequence). CDR3 DNA: TGTGCCAGCAGCTTGCCCCTTGGCATGGCGGAGGAGACCCAGTACTTC. This sequence encodes CASSLPLGMAEETQYF.

The chain couples TRBV9 to TRBJ2-1; TRBD2 matches at 10 bases. This CDR3 has 17 amino acids. The germline V gene encodes CDR1 SGDLS and CDR2 YYNGEE. Germline trimming cut 0 bases from V and 5 bases from J; bases unmatched to any gene: 8. The chain's CDR3 is CASSVGTLAGVNNEQFF. For the CDR3, the DNA is TGTGCCAGCAGCGTAGGTACCCTAGCGGGAGTTAACAATGAGCAGTTCTTC.

The chain carries TRBV27 and TRBJ1-1; maybe TRBD1 (6 bases). The CDR3 sequence is 15 residues long. V was trimmed by 4 bases and J by 0 bases, leaving 12 bases between them. Germline V gene lookup returns CDR1 MNHEY and CDR2 SMNVEV (reference sequence). CDR3 region: CASSYWGAVNTEAFF. CDR3 coding DNA: TGTGCCAGCAGTTATTGGGGGGCTGTGAACACTGAAGCTTTCTTT.

CDR3 DNA sequence: TGTGCCAGCAGTTATCAAGGGACTAGCAAAGAGACCCAGTACTTC. Translating it yields CASSYQGTSKETQYF. V and J are TRBV6-6 and TRBJ2-5; 9 bases match TRBD2. This CDR3 contains 15 residues. Germline V lookup: CDR1 MNHNY, CDR2 SVGAGI (reference sequence). V was pared by 3 bases and J by 3 bases, with 5 bases of the junction left unmatched.

The chain employs TRBV9 and TRBJ2-5, with D perhaps matching TRBD1 (5 bases). Trimming left V 4 bases short and J 2 bases short, with 12 bases between. CDR3 size: 14 residues. Germline loops: CDR1 SGDLS, CDR2 YYNGEE. Written as DNA, the CDR3 is TGTGCCAGCAGCCCGAGATACAGGCAAGAGACCCAGTACTTC. Amino acids: CASSPRYRQETQYF.

The gene calls are TRBV9 and TRBJ1-2; 9 bases agree with TRBD1. After removal of 2 bases from V and 6 bases from J, the junction contained 14 bases not matched to a gene. The CDR3 is 17 amino acids. Germline V gives CDR1 SGDLS, CDR2 YYNGEE. The CDR3 nucleotides are TGTGCCAGCAGCGTGGACCTTGGGACAGGGATGAGGCATGGCTACACCTTC. Protein: CASSVDLGTGMRHGYTF.

The chain employs TRBV27 and TRBJ1-2; tentative D call: TRBD1 (5 bases). CDR3 length: 14 amino acids. Germline loops: CDR1 MNHEY, CDR2 SMNVEV (reference sequence). Trimming left V 6 bases short and J 5 bases short, with 16 bases between. In DNA form, the CDR3 reads TGTGCCAGCAGGGCGGACACCCTTGGGTATGGCTACACCTTC. Residues: CASRADTLGYGYTF.

The chain is built from TRBV5-1 and TRBJ2-5; TRBD2 agrees at 8 bases. The ends lost 7 bases at V and 5 bases at J; junction bases unmatched: 10. Germline V CDR1 and CDR2: SGHRS, YFSETQ. The CDR3 is 14 residues long. The CDR3 bases are TGCGCCAGCCGTGGGACTAGATACCCGGAGACCCAGTACTTC. It codes for CASRGTRYPETQYF.

The chain links TRBV28 to TRBJ2-1, with 10 bases fitting TRBD1. The ends lost 3 bases at V and 0 bases at J; junction bases unmatched: 8. Germline CDR1 and CDR2: MDHEN and SYDVKM. This CDR3 region has 18 residues. DNA of the CDR3: TGTGCCAGCAGTTTCCCCGACAGGGGGCTTAGCTCCTACAATGAGCAGTTCTTC. This sequence encodes CASSFPDRGLSSYNEQFF. The full variable domain, in which reference TRBV28 and TRBJ2-1 provide the parts outside the CDR3, is DVKVTQSSRYLVKRTGEKVFLECVQDMDHENMFWYRQDPGLGLRLIYFSYDVKMKEKGDIPEGYSVSREKKERFSLILESASTNQTSMYLCASSFPDRGLSSYNEQFFGPGTRLTVL.

The chain is built from TRBV10-3 and TRBJ2-2, with D possibly TRBD2 on 6 matching bases. The CDR3 consists of 14 residues. Germline assignment: CDR1 ENHRY and CDR2 SYGVKD. Trimming left V 4 bases short and J 4 bases short, with 10 bases between. Here the CDR3 DNA reads TGTGCCATCAGTGCGGGAGCGGGCACCGGGGAGCTGTTTTTT. Encoded protein: CAISAGAGTGELFF.

The chain recombines TRBV5-4 with TRBJ2-5; 13 nucleotides line up with TRBD2. The germline V gene encodes CDR1 SGHNT and CDR2 YYREEE (reference sequence). This CDR3 region has 16 residues. J lost 5 bases, V lost 2 bases, and 6 bases had no gene match. The CDR3 bases are TGTGCCAGCAGCTTCCGGACTAGCGGGAGAAGGGAGACCCAGTACTTC. Its protein product is CASSFRTSGRRETQYF. The whole variable domain, filled in from reference TRBV5-4 and TRBJ2-5, reads ETGVTQSPTHLIKTRGQQVTLRCSSQSGHNTVSWYQQALGQGPQFIFQYYREEENGRGNFPPRFSGLQFPNYSSELNVNALELDDSALYLCASSFRTSGRRETQYFGPGTRLLVL.

The chain combines TRBV2 with TRBJ2-2; 12 positions agree with TRBD2. From germline, CDR1 is SNHLY and CDR2 FYNNEI. Germline trimming cut 7 bases from V and 7 bases from J; bases unmatched to any gene: 19. The CDR3 is 19 amino acids. The CDR3 is CASMTQTSGSPSPGGELFF. CDR3 nucleotide sequence: TGTGCCAGCATGACCCAGACTAGCGGGAGCCCCTCGCCAGGCGGGGAGCTGTTTTTT.

V and J are TRBV5-3 and TRBJ1-5; 9 bases map to TRBD1. TRBV5-3 is placed among ORFs of uncertain function. The CDR3 consists of 17 residues. Germline trimming cut 4 bases from V and 0 bases from J; bases unmatched to any gene: 8. The CDR3 DNA sequence: TGTGCCAGAAGCGGTAGTACAGGGGGCTATAGCAATCAGCCCCAGCATTTT. Protein product: CARSGSTGGYSNQPQHF.

The CDR3 region has the DNA TGTGCCAGCAGGCGCTTAACCGGGGAGCTGTTTTTT. This sequence encodes CASRRLTGELFF. The rearrangement links TRBV27 to TRBJ2-2; D remains unclear. CDR1 and CDR2 (germline): MNHEY, SMNVEV (reference sequence). This CDR3 comprises 12 residues. V lost 6 bases and J lost 5, with 7 bases in between.

The J gene is TRBJ1-3, the V gene TRBV14, with D possibly being TRBD1 (5 bases). CDR3 size: 17 residues. The V end lost 3 bases, the J end lost 3 bases, and 18 bases lay between the germline ends. The V gene's germline CDR1 is SGHDN and CDR2 FVKESK. DNA of the CDR3: TGTGCCAGCAGCCAGCAGGCTGGGGGTTCGTTTGGAAACACCATATATTTT. Protein sequence: CASSQQAGGSFGNTIYF.

The V call is TRBV6-1, the J call TRBJ1-1; D may be TRBD1 (5 bases). The germline CDR1 and CDR2 sequences are MNHNS and SASEGT. The CDR3 has 13 residues. V gave up 2 bases and J gave up 6 bases, with 10 bases separating them. CDR3 DNA: TGTGCCAGCAGTGAACAGGGTTTCGCTGAAGCTTTCTTT. It codes for CASSEQGFAEAFF.

The chain uses TRBV10-2 and TRBJ2-1; the D gene is possibly TRBD2 (5 bases). V lost 2 bases and J 12 bases, leaving 11 bases between the germline ends. The CDR3 loop spans 12 amino acids. CDR1 and CDR2 (germline): WSHSY, SAAADI. The CDR3 reads CASSEISVGQFF. The CDR3 nucleotides read TGCGCCAGCAGTGAGATTAGCGTGGGGCAGTTCTTC.